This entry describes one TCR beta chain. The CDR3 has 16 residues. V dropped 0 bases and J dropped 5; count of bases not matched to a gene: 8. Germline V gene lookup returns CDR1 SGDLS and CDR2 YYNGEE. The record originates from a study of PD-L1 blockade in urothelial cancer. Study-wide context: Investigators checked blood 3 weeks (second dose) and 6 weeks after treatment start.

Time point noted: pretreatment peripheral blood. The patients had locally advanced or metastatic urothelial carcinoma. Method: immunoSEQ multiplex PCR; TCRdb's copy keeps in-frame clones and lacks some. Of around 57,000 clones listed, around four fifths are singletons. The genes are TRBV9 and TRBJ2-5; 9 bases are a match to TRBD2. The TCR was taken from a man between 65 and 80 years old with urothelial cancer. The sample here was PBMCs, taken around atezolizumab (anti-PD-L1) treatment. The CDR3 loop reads CASSVGVAGVGETQYF. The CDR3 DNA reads TGTGCCAGCAGCGTAGGGGTAGCGGGAGTTGGGGAGACCCAGTACTTC.